This T cell receptor beta chain originates from a study of technical replicates of blood from a few donors. Libraries were prepared by immunoSEQ multiplex PCR; TCRdb keeps only in-frame clonotypes and omits some of them. The sample includes roughly 73,000 clones, just over 90% of them seen just once. V was trimmed by 3 bases and J by 5 bases, leaving 5 bases between them. The germline gives CDR1 SGHVS, CDR2 FNYEAQ. CDR3 length equals 12 residues. The sequence was collected from a human donor in good health. The sample taken for sequencing was T cells isolated from PBMCs. The chain combines TRBV7-6 with TRBJ2-1, with D unclear. The chain's CDR3 is CASSLADNEQFF. In nucleotides, the CDR3 is TGTGCCAGCAGCTTGGCGGACAATGAGCAGTTCTTC.